This T cell receptor (beta chain) was found in a study of cytomegalovirus exposure and HLA in healthy donors. CDR3 length equals 16 residues. The V gene's germline CDR1 is SEHNR and CDR2 FQNEAQ (reference sequence). The J segment lost 0 bases and the V segment lost 4 bases, leaving 4 bases of the junction unmatched. With 60 Vbeta and 13 Jbeta primers, the PCR was carried out. The method was immunoSEQ multiplex PCR; TCRdb's version includes in-frame clones alone and lacks a portion of them. The table for this sample gives about 43,000 clones. The sequenced sample was PBMCs. The rearrangement links TRBV7-9 to TRBJ2-2, with TRBD2 identical over 8 bases. The clonotype was recovered from a woman under 40 in good health and CMV-seronegative. CDR3 DNA sequence: TGTGCCAGCAGCTCAAGGACTAGCCCGAACACCGGGGAGCTGTTTTTT. Protein product: CASSSRTSPNTGELFF.